This T cell receptor beta chain is drawn from a study of blood T cell repertoires in COVID-19. Source study methods: Amplification with reference gene primers provided the estimates of nucleated cell counts. TCRdb's table, derived via immunoSEQ multiplex PCR, lists solely in-frame clones and lacks some. V and J calls and clone size come straight from that table; D and trimming were deduced from the DNA. The sample comprises approximately 99,000 clones, just over 85% of which are singletons, and 2.4% rests with the top ten. The specimen sequenced was peripheral blood. This clonotype was sampled from a human donor in a cohort sampled during active COVID-19.

CDR3 residues: CAWSVGVSGNEQFF. The CDR3 DNA follows: TGTGCCTGGAGTGTGGGGGTTAGCGGAAATGAGCAGTTCTTC. This chain connects TRBV30 to TRBJ2-1; D may be TRBD2 (6 bases). Trimming took 0 bases from V and 7 from J, leaving 13 bases between them. CDR1 and CDR2 from the germline V gene are GTSNPN and SVGIG (reference sequence). The CDR3 contains 14 residues.